Below are 29 T cell receptor beta chains sequenced from a single sample in a study of blood T cell repertoires in COVID-19. Sequencing used immunoSEQ multiplex PCR; TCRdb keeps in-frame clones, though not all of them. The data hold 68,000 or so clones, with around 91% observed a single time. The source material was peripheral blood. The source of these receptors is a man aged 45-65 years with acute or convalescent COVID-19.

V usage is TRBV7-9 and J usage is TRBJ1-1; D not certain. V shed 5 bases and J shed 0 bases, with 10 bases lying between them. The length of the CDR3 is 14 residues. CDR1 and CDR2 from the germline V gene are SEHNR and FQNEAQ (reference sequence). CDR3 sequence (DNA): TGTGCCAGCAGCCCACAGCTTATGAACACTGAAGCTTTCTTT. It specifies CASSPQLMNTEAFF.

On this clone itself: Other DNA sequences from this sample encode an identical CDR3 as well. J is TRBJ2-5 and V is TRBV10-3, with 7 bases matching TRBD1. V trimming: 3 bases; J trimming: 4 bases; junction bases outside the gene matches: 5. The CDR3 sequence is 14 residues long. Per the germline V gene, CDR1 is ENHRY and CDR2 is SYGVKD. CDR3 sequence reads: CAISDRDRGETQYF. The CDR3 DNA reads as TGTGCCATCAGTGACCGGGACAGAGGAGAGACCCAGTACTTC.

This chain uses TRBV11-3 with TRBJ2-7; D is possibly TRBD2 (5 bases). The CDR3 sequence is 13 residues long. The V end lost 5 bases, the J end lost 2 bases, and 10 bases lay between the germline ends. Germline V gene sequence: CDR1 SGHNT, CDR2 YENEEA. The CDR3 protein is CASSRGPTYEQYV. The CDR3 DNA is TGTGCCAGCAGCCGCGGGCCTACCTACGAGCAGTACGTC.

The chain carries TRBV9 and TRBJ2-1; D might be TRBD1 (6 bases). The length of the CDR3 is 15 residues. Trimming took 0 bases from V and 7 from J, leaving 14 bases between them. Germline CDR1 is SGDLS and CDR2 is YYNGEE. The CDR3 DNA reads TGTGCCAGCAGCGTAGCCGTCTTCCAGGGGAATGAGCAGTTCTTC. Its translation is CASSVAVFQGNEQFF.

Concerning this clone itself: This CDR3 is also generated by other DNA sequences in the sample. The J gene is TRBJ1-5, the V gene TRBV7-2; 8 bases fit TRBD1. The ends lost 2 bases at V and 6 bases at J; junction bases unmatched: 0. CDR3 size: 13 residues. Germline CDR1 reads SGHTA; CDR2 reads FQGNSA. The CDR3, as DNA: TGTGCCAGCAGCTTAACAGGGGGTCAGCCCCAGCATTTT. This gives the protein CASSLTGGQPQHF.

The chain employs TRBV6-5 and TRBJ1-1; D is perhaps TRBD1 (6 bases). V lost 6 bases and J 1 base, leaving 9 bases between the germline ends. The germline V gene encodes CDR1 MNHEY and CDR2 SVGAGI. The CDR3 length is 13 residues. The CDR3 bases are TGTGCCAGCAGACAACAGGGGAACACTGAAGCTTTCTTT. Amino acid sequence: CASRQQGNTEAFF.

The genes are TRBV2 and TRBJ2-1, with 12 bases that match TRBD2. CDR1 and CDR2 (germline): SNHLY, FYNNEI. The CDR3 length is 15 residues. V lost 6 bases to trimming and J lost 7 bases; unmatched junction nucleotides: 7. CDR3 sequence reads: CASSATSGSWNEQFF. CDR3 nucleotides: TGTGCCAGCAGCGCGACTAGCGGGAGTTGGAATGAGCAGTTCTTC.

V usage is TRBV6-5 and J usage is TRBJ1-1, with 8 bases matching TRBD1. The V gene end was trimmed by 6 bases and the J gene end by 3 bases; junction bases not matched to a gene: 6. The CDR3 spans 14 residues. CDR1 is MNHEY and CDR2 is SVGAGI in the germline V gene. The CDR3: CASSSEQGDTEAFF. DNA of the CDR3: TGTGCCAGCAGCTCCGAACAGGGGGACACTGAAGCTTTCTTT.

The V call is TRBV10-2, the J call TRBJ2-7, with 9 bases that match TRBD1. Germline CDR1 is WSHSY and CDR2 is SAAADI. V trimming: 0 bases; J trimming: 5 bases; junction bases outside the gene matches: 2. This CDR3 is 14 amino acids long. Here the CDR3 reads CASSESGQGDEQYV. The DNA for the CDR3 is TGCGCCAGCAGTGAGTCGGGACAGGGAGACGAGCAGTACGTC.

The V and J genes are TRBV28 and TRBJ2-7, with 12 bases that match TRBD2. The CDR3 consists of 14 residues. V lost 4 bases, J lost 5 bases, and 3 bases stayed unmatched. The V gene's germline CDR1 is MDHEN and CDR2 SYDVKM. CDR3 DNA sequence: TGTGCCAGCAGTTGGTCTAGCGGGAGGGACGAGCAGTACTTC. It codes for CASSWSSGRDEQYF.

The CDR3 nucleotides are TGTGCCTGGAGAGTGCCGGGACAGTCTACTGGAAACACCATATATTTT. This sequence encodes CAWRVPGQSTGNTIYF. This rearrangement joins TRBV30 to TRBJ1-3; 7 nucleotides match TRBD1. After removal of 3 bases from V and 2 bases from J, the junction contained 10 bases not matched to a gene. Germline-derived CDR1 and CDR2 are GTSNPN and SVGIG (reference sequence). The length of the CDR3 is 16 residues.

The chain recombines TRBV28 with TRBJ1-3; 7 bases match TRBD1. The germline CDR1 and CDR2 sequences are MDHEN and SYDVKM. This CDR3 comprises 14 residues. Losses at the gene ends were 6 bases for V and 0 bases for J; bases not matched to a gene: 2. The CDR3 reads CASRTGFSGNTIYF. CDR3 nucleotide sequence: TGTGCCAGCAGGACAGGGTTCTCTGGAAACACCATATATTTT.

For the CDR3, the DNA is TGTGCCAGTAGTATTGTAGGGACAGAGTATAGCAATCAGCCCCAGCATTTT. This encodes CASSIVGTEYSNQPQHF. The chain combines TRBV19 with TRBJ1-5; 7 bases match TRBD1. CDR1 is LNHDA and CDR2 is SQIVND in the germline V gene (reference sequence). This CDR3 spans 17 amino acids. With V trimmed by 3 bases and J by 0 bases, 8 bases remained unmatched.

This chain joins TRBV6-6 and TRBJ2-1, with a possible D match to TRBD1 (5 bases). Per the germline V gene, CDR1 is MNHNY and CDR2 is SVGAGI (reference sequence). V lost 4 bases to trimming and J lost 0 bases, with 13 bases between them. The CDR3 is 16 residues long. The CDR3 protein is CASSSFRVNSYNEQFF. The CDR3 region has the DNA TGTGCCAGCAGTTCGTTCAGGGTAAACTCCTACAATGAGCAGTTCTTC.

This clone was observed a handful of times. V usage is TRBV7-2 and J usage is TRBJ2-4; D is unclear. The CDR3 is 16 residues long. The germline V and J ends were trimmed by 3 bases and 5 bases, with 17 bases remaining between them. Germline CDR1 and CDR2: SGHTA and FQGNSA. The CDR3 loop is CASSFGVGRRENIQYF. DNA of the CDR3: TGTGCCAGCAGCTTTGGCGTTGGCAGGCGAGAAAACATTCAGTACTTC. Using reference TRBV7-2 and TRBJ2-4 for the parts outside the CDR3, the full variable domain is GAGVSQSPSNKVTEKGKDVELRCDPISGHTALYWYRQSLGQGLEFLIYFQGNSAPDKSGLPSDRFSAERTGGSVSTLTIQRTQQEDSAVYLCASSFGVGRRENIQYFGAGTRLSVL.

V gene TRBV5-1 combines with J gene TRBJ2-4; 12 positions agree with TRBD1. Germline lookup yields CDR1 SGHRS and CDR2 YFSETQ. V shed 1 base and J 7 bases; nucleotides not matched to a gene: 3. The CDR3 extends over 15 amino acids. CDR3 DNA sequence: TGCGCCAGCAGCTTGTCGGGACAGGGGGCGAACATTCAGTACTTC. This translates into CASSLSGQGANIQYF.

The J gene is TRBJ2-2, the V gene TRBV30, with 7 bases aligning to TRBD2. The CDR3 contains 14 residues. J was trimmed by 5 bases and V by 4 bases; bases with no gene match: 7. Germline CDR1 GTSNPN, CDR2 SVGIG (reference sequence). In nucleotides, the CDR3 is TGTGCCTGGATGGGACTAAGGGCGACCGGGGAGCTGTTTTTT. Encoded protein: CAWMGLRATGELFF. Supplemented by reference TRBV30 and TRBJ2-2, the full variable domain reads SQTIHQWPATLVQPVGSPLSLECTVEGTSNPNLYWYRQAAGRGLQLLFYSVGIGQISSEVPQNLSASRPQDRQFILSSKKLLLSDSGFYLCAWMGLRATGELFFGEGSRLTVL.

The chain combines TRBV12-3 or TRBV12-4 with TRBJ1-1; weak D call: TRBD1 (5 bases). The V end lost 6 bases, the J end lost 11 bases, and 16 bases lay between the germline ends. This CDR3 has 12 amino acids. Here the CDR3 reads CASSRLGGLAFF. The CDR3 region has the DNA TGTGCCAGCAGCCGCTTGGGGGGGTTGGCTTTCTTT.

The chain has TRBV5-1 and TRBJ2-7, with 9 bases matching TRBD1. CDR1 is SGHRS, CDR2 YFSETQ, per germline. The CDR3 has 15 amino acids. After removal of 0 bases from V and 2 bases from J, the junction contained 3 bases not matched to a gene. The CDR3 bases are TGCGCCAGCAGCTTGGGACAGGGGGTTACCTACGAGCAGTACGTC. Protein: CASSLGQGVTYEQYV.

This chain connects TRBV11-2 to TRBJ1-5, with D perhaps matching TRBD1 (6 bases). Trimming took 1 base from V and 7 from J, leaving 14 bases between them. This CDR3 is 15 amino acids long. CDR1 is SGHAT, CDR2 FQNNGV, per germline. The CDR3, as DNA: TGTGCCAGCAGCTTAGCCTCAGGGGTAAGCCAGCCCCAGCATTTT. Protein product: CASSLASGVSQPQHF.

This chain uses TRBV2 with TRBJ2-5; 9 positions agree with TRBD2. This CDR3 comprises 15 residues. Germline assignment: CDR1 SNHLY and CDR2 FYNNEI. V gave up 6 bases and J gave up 2 bases; unmatched junction bases: 7. The CDR3 DNA is TGTGCCAGCAGCTCCGAGGGACTAGCACAAGAGACCCAGTACTTC. This codes for CASSSEGLAQETQYF.

In this sample, this clone turned up a few times. The chain is built from TRBV18 and TRBJ1-2; 10 nucleotides align to TRBD1. Germline CDR1 and CDR2: KGHSH and LQKENI. The CDR3 spans 15 residues. Losses at the gene ends were 5 bases for V and 8 bases for J; bases not matched to a gene: 11. Here the CDR3 reads CASSGPAGTGEGYTF. CDR3 in DNA: TGTGCCAGCTCAGGCCCCGCCGGGACAGGGGAAGGCTACACCTTC.

The chain recombines TRBV10-2 with TRBJ2-1; 9 nucleotides align to TRBD2. CDR1 WSHSY and CDR2 SAAADI come from the germline V gene. The CDR3 spans 20 residues. With V trimmed by 6 bases and J by 3 bases, 21 bases remained unmatched. In DNA, the CDR3 is TGCGCCAGCAGCAGGGGACAAAAAGCGGGAGGCACACGGGTCTACAATGAGCAGTTCTTC. This encodes CASSRGQKAGGTRVYNEQFF.

The V and J genes are TRBV5-5 and TRBJ1-5; D may be TRBD1 (6 bases). Germline V gene sequence: CDR1 SGHKS, CDR2 YYEKEE (reference sequence). V was cut by 2 bases and J by 3 bases, with 12 bases left in between. This CDR3 region has 15 residues. The CDR3 region is CASSLWTAHNQPQHF. The CDR3, as DNA: TGTGCCAGCAGCTTATGGACAGCCCACAATCAGCCCCAGCATTTT.

The V and J genes are TRBV5-4 and TRBJ1-6, with a possible D match to TRBD1 (5 bases). This CDR3 is built from 15 residues. Germline V CDR1 and CDR2: SGHNT, YYREEE (reference sequence). V was shortened by 0 bases and J by 7 bases, with 11 bases between the two germline ends. DNA of the CDR3: TGTGCCAGCAGCTTGGTCCCAGGACAAAATTCACCCCTCCACTTT. This translates into CASSLVPGQNSPLHF. Using reference TRBV5-4 and TRBJ1-6 for the parts outside the CDR3, the full variable domain is ETGVTQSPTHLIKTRGQQVTLRCSSQSGHNTVSWYQQALGQGPQFIFQYYREEENGRGNFPPRFSGLQFPNYSSELNVNALELDDSALYLCASSLVPGQNSPLHFGNGTRLTVT.

The rearrangement joins TRBV4-2 to TRBJ1-4; TRBD1 agrees at 8 bases. J gave up 7 bases and V 4 bases, and 14 bases lay outside the gene matches. This CDR3 contains 17 residues. Looked up from germline, CDR1 is LGHNA and CDR2 is YNFKEQ. The CDR3 nucleotides read TGTGCCAGCAGCCTTCGACAGGGGTTGCCTGTTGGTGAAAAACTGTTTTTT. This encodes CASSLRQGLPVGEKLFF.

This sequence joins TRBV23-1 and TRBJ1-4; D is ambiguous. TRBV23-1 is marked as an open reading frame, function uncertain. This CDR3 has 23 amino acids. V was trimmed by 0 bases and J by 3 bases, leaving 32 bases between them. The CDR3 bases are TGCGCCAGCAGTCAATCCGGGCTAGACTCGGGGATGAGAAACATTTGGGCTAATGAAAAACTGTTTTTT. Translated, it gives CASSQSGLDSGMRNIWANEKLFF.

This chain uses TRBV19 with TRBJ2-5, with 13 positions matching TRBD2. This CDR3 is built from 16 residues. Germline V lookup: CDR1 LNHDA, CDR2 SQIVND (reference sequence). V lost 7 bases, J lost 5 bases, and 10 bases stayed unmatched. The CDR3 reads CASMSLAGGISETQYF. CDR3 DNA: TGTGCCAGTATGTCACTAGCGGGAGGGATATCGGAGACCCAGTACTTC.

V usage is TRBV29-1 and J usage is TRBJ1-1; D is uncertain. V was shortened by 5 bases and J by 4 bases, with 11 bases between the two germline ends. The length of the CDR3 is 12 residues. CDR1 SQVTM and CDR2 ANQGSEA come from the germline V gene. The chain's CDR3 is CSVREVGTEAFF. The CDR3 coding sequence is TGCAGCGTTCGGGAGGTAGGCACTGAAGCTTTCTTT.